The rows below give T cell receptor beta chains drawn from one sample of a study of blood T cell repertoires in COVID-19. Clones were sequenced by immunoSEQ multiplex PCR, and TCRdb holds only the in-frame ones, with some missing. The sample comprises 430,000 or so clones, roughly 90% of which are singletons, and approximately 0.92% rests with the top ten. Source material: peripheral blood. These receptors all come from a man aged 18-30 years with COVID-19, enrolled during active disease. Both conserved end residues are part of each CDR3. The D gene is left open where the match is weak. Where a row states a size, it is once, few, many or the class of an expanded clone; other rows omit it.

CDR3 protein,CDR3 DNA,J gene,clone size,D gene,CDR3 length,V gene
CASSEGRLAGSRNEQFF,TGCGCCAGCAGTGAGGGGAGACTAGCGGGAAGTCGAAATGAGCAGTTCTTC,TRBJ2-1,.,TRBD2,17,TRBV10-2
CASSQDLSGANVLTF,TGTGCCAGCAGCCAAGATTTATCTGGGGCCAACGTCCTGACTTTC,TRBJ2-6,.,.,15,TRBV4-2
CASSHGTSGLEQFF,TGTGCCAGCTCTCACGGGACTAGCGGCTTGGAGCAGTTCTTC,TRBJ2-1,.,TRBD2,14,TRBV18
CASSLANRRYEQYF,TGTGCCAGCAGCTTAGCTAACAGGCGCTACGAGCAGTACTTC,TRBJ2-7,once,.,14,TRBV13
CASARSPRAEAFF,TGCGCCAGCGCGAGGAGCCCGAGGGCTGAAGCTTTCTTT,TRBJ1-1,once,.,13,TRBV4-1
CSTQTSGGSGTQYF,TGCAGCACCCAGACTAGCGGGGGCTCCGGGACGCAGTATTTT,TRBJ2-3,.,TRBD2,14,TRBV29-1
CATSDPSAGNSPLHF,TGTGCCACCAGTGATCCGAGCGCCGGGAATTCACCCCTCCACTTT,TRBJ1-6,once,.,15,TRBV24-1
CASSFGPDTQYF,TGTGCCAGCAGCTTTGGGCCAGATACGCAGTATTTT,TRBJ2-3,once,.,12,TRBV7-2
CAWDREGVAQPQHF,TGTGCCTGGGACAGGGAAGGTGTGGCTCAGCCCCAGCATTTT,TRBJ1-5,.,TRBD1,14,TRBV30
CATSRDDTLQGYFGANVLTF,TGTGCCACCAGCAGAGATGATACGTTACAGGGTTATTTCGGGGCCAACGTCCTGACTTTC,TRBJ2-6,.,.,20,TRBV15
CASSPRQGEYEQYF,TGTGCCAGCAGCCCCAGACAGGGAGAATACGAGCAGTACTTC,TRBJ2-7,.,TRBD1,14,TRBV3-1/TRBV3-2
CASTIIQGTGELFF,TGTGCCAGTACCATTATACAGGGGACCGGGGAGCTGTTTTTT,TRBJ2-2,.,TRBD1,14,TRBV19
CASHTGNTGELFF,TGTGCCAGCCATACAGGGAACACCGGGGAGCTGTTTTTT,TRBJ2-2,.,.,13,TRBV28
CASRKPPPVSYGYTF,TGTGCCAGTAGAAAACCTCCGCCGGTTAGCTATGGCTACACCTTC,TRBJ1-2,.,.,15,TRBV19
CASSFPGLAGVQETQYF,TGTGCCAGCAGTTTCCCGGGACTAGCGGGGGTCCAAGAGACCCAGTACTTC,TRBJ2-5,.,TRBD2,17,TRBV6-2/TRBV6-3
CASSERRSSYNSPLHF,TGTGCCAGCAGTGAAAGACGGAGCTCCTATAATTCACCCCTCCACTTT,TRBJ1-6,.,.,16,TRBV2
CASSVGITGENNEQFF,TGTGCCAGCAGCGTAGGTATAACAGGGGAAAACAATGAGCAGTTCTTC,TRBJ2-1,.,TRBD1,16,TRBV9
CASSPTDTREKLFF,TGCGCCAGCAGCCCTACGGATACGAGGGAAAAACTGTTTTTT,TRBJ1-4,.,.,14,TRBV5-1
CATQETQYF,TGTGCCACACAAGAGACCCAGTACTTC,TRBJ2-5,.,.,9,TRBV27
CASSLEGPLRSKNTEAFF,TGCGCCAGCAGCTTGGAGGGGCCCCTCCGGTCCAAGAACACTGAAGCTTTCTTT,TRBJ1-1,.,.,18,TRBV5-1
CASSLRGQGNTEAFF,TGCGCCAGCAGCCTGAGGGGACAGGGGAACACTGAAGCTTTCTTT,TRBJ1-1,.,TRBD1,15,TRBV4-1
CASEERDGLDTQYF,TGTGCCAGTGAAGAGCGGGACGGTTTAGATACGCAGTATTTT,TRBJ2-3,.,TRBD2,14,TRBV9
CASSSTRGQPQHF,TGTGCCAGCAGCTCGACAAGGGGGCAGCCCCAGCATTTT,TRBJ1-5,.,.,13,TRBV11-3
CATSDLWGVEQYF,TGTGCCACCAGTGATTTATGGGGGGTCGAGCAGTACTTC,TRBJ2-7,.,.,13,TRBV24-1
CSASQAGNQPQHF,TGCAGTGCTAGTCAGGCAGGGAATCAGCCCCAGCATTTT,TRBJ1-5,few,.,13,TRBV20-1
CASSLAYEQFF,TGTGCCAGCAGCTTGGCTTATGAGCAGTTCTTC,TRBJ2-1,.,.,11,TRBV5-8
CASHQGNYGYTF,TGTGCCAGCCACCAGGGGAACTATGGCTACACCTTC,TRBJ1-2,.,.,12,TRBV19
CASSKRQDPEAFF,TGTGCCAGCAGTAAACGACAGGACCCTGAAGCTTTCTTT,TRBJ1-1,.,.,13,TRBV6-5
CASSAGQAVHEQYF,TGCGCCAGCAGCGCCGGACAGGCGGTCCACGAGCAGTACTTC,TRBJ2-7,.,TRBD1,14,TRBV10-1
CASSSGVRMGETQYF,TGTGCCAGCAGCTCCGGGGTCCGAATGGGGGAGACCCAGTACTTC,TRBJ2-5,once,.,15,TRBV13
CASSEGQGVSSYNEQFF,TGTGCCAGCAGCGAGGGACAGGGCGTGAGTTCCTACAATGAGCAGTTCTTC,TRBJ2-1,.,TRBD1,17,TRBV6-4
CASSPSVQDEQYF,TGTGCCAGCTCACCAAGTGTCCAGGACGAGCAGTACTTC,TRBJ2-7,.,.,13,TRBV18
CATSEGAYEKLFF,TGTGCCACCAGTGAGGGGGCTTATGAAAAACTGTTTTTT,TRBJ1-4,.,.,13,TRBV24-1
CASSTESTGGTEAFF,TGTGCCAGCAGCACCGAGAGTACAGGGGGGACTGAAGCTTTCTTT,TRBJ1-1,.,TRBD1,15,TRBV5-4
CASSGRLTGALEQYF,TGTGCCAGCAGTGGGCGATTGACAGGGGCTCTCGAGCAGTACTTC,TRBJ2-7,.,TRBD1,15,TRBV2